This T cell receptor (beta chain) was observed in a study of cytomegalovirus exposure and HLA in healthy donors. A remark on this clone: Antigen specificity is unknown.

Findings and caveats of the study: A later analysis reported that several of the most significant clusters appeared to be linked to common viral pathogens, among them Epstein-Barr virus.

The length of the CDR3 is 14 residues. CDR1 KGHSH and CDR2 LQKENI come from the germline V gene. The V end was cut by 4 bases, the J end by 1 base, with 10 bases between. Primers: 60 Vbeta forward and 13 Jbeta reverse. TCRdb's copy holds only in-frame clones and misses some; the assay was immunoSEQ multiplex PCR. The table has roughly 92,000 clones, roughly 80% seen once. Donors showed nominal health when sampled, although they likely had unrecorded immune exposures. J is TRBJ1-1 and V is TRBV18; possible D gene TRBD1, 6 bases. The sequence derives from a woman aged 45-59 years in good health and CMV-seropositive. Sample: PBMCs. This CDR3 reads CASSLGQENTEAFF. The CDR3 DNA follows: TGTGCCAGCTCACTGGGACAAGAGAACACTGAAGCTTTCTTT.